These T cell receptor beta chains were read from a single sample in a study of blood T cell repertoires in COVID-19. This table comes from immunoSEQ multiplex PCR, and its TCRdb copy is limited to in-frame clones, with some not included. The table lists around 180,000 clones, 80% to 90% of them singletons. The specimen was PBMCs or T cells enriched from blood (not recorded which). The receptors shown here come from a woman aged 40 to 50 with acute COVID-19. CDR3s include the opening cysteine and the closing phenylalanine or tryptophan. The order of the fields is V gene, D gene, CDR3 length, J gene, clone size, CDR3 DNA, CDR3 protein. A D gene is named only where the DNA matches it firmly. Clone size is stated in some rows and not others, as once, few, many or a class when expanded.

V: TRBV5-1; D: NA; length: 15; J: TRBJ1-1; size: NA; DNA: TGCGCCAGCAGCGATACATTGGGGGAGGGCCGAGAAGCTTTCTTT; CDR3: CASSDTLGEGREAFF
V: TRBV19; D: TRBD2; length: 16; J: TRBJ2-1; size: NA; DNA: TGTGCCAGTAGCCACGGGATGCGGGGGGGGTACAATGAGCAGTTCTTC; CDR3: CASSHGMRGGYNEQFF
V: TRBV5-4; D: NA; length: 12; J: TRBJ2-5; size: NA; DNA: TGTGCTACGGGGGACAGCCAAGAGACCCAGTACTTC; CDR3: CATGDSQETQYF
V: TRBV18; D: NA; length: 15; J: TRBJ2-4; size: NA; DNA: TGTGCCAGCTCACCAACAGGGAGCGCCAAAAACATTCAGTACTTC; CDR3: CASSPTGSAKNIQYF
V: TRBV5-1; D: TRBD1; length: 16; J: TRBJ2-1; size: NA; DNA: TGCGCCAGCAGCCCTCTCGACAGGGTTACCTACAATGAGCAGTTCTTC; CDR3: CASSPLDRVTYNEQFF
V: TRBV4-2; D: TRBD2; length: 15; J: TRBJ2-1; size: NA; DNA: TGTGCCAGCAGCCAAGGGCTAGCGGGAGGGTACTTGCAGTTCTTC; CDR3: CASSQGLAGGYLQFF
V: TRBV5-5; D: NA; length: 17; J: TRBJ1-4; size: NA; DNA: TGTGCCAGCAGCCTGGGATTAGGGGTTGCAACTAATGAAAAACTGTTTTTT; CDR3: CASSLGLGVATNEKLFF
V: TRBV2; D: NA; length: 16; J: TRBJ1-1; size: once; DNA: TGTGCCAGCAGTGACCTTGGAGGGGACCTAGACACTGAAGCTTTCTTT; CDR3: CASSDLGGDLDTEAFF
V: TRBV7-2; D: NA; length: 12; J: TRBJ1-1; size: NA; DNA: TGTGCCAGCAGCTTAGTGCAGATTGAAGCTTTCTTT; CDR3: CASSLVQIEAFF
V: TRBV5-4; D: TRBD1; length: 16; J: TRBJ2-7; size: NA; DNA: TGTGCCAGCAGCCCTAACCCGGACAGGGCGGACTACGAGCAGTACTTC; CDR3: CASSPNPDRADYEQYF
V: TRBV5-6; D: NA; length: 14; J: TRBJ1-2; size: NA; DNA: TGTGCCAGCAGCCCCGCAGGTACAAACTATGGCTACACCTTC; CDR3: CASSPAGTNYGYTF
V: TRBV4-3; D: NA; length: 14; J: TRBJ2-7; size: few; DNA: TGCGCCAGCAGCCACGAGGTACTGTCCTACGAGCAGTACTTC; CDR3: CASSHEVLSYEQYF
V: TRBV7-9; D: TRBD2; length: 15; J: TRBJ2-5; size: NA; DNA: TGTGCCAGCAGCTTTACTAGCGGGGGGACGGAGACCCAGTACTTC; CDR3: CASSFTSGGTETQYF
V: TRBV7-8; D: TRBD2; length: 15; J: TRBJ2-1; size: NA; DNA: TGTGCCAGCAGCGCCGTTAGCGGGTCGCACAATGAGCAGTTCTTC; CDR3: CASSAVSGSHNEQFF
V: TRBV19; D: NA; length: 14; J: TRBJ1-1; size: once; DNA: TGTGCCAGTATCGGGAGTAGGGGTCTTGGTGAAGCTTTCTTT; CDR3: CASIGSRGLGEAFF
V: TRBV30; D: NA; length: 11; J: TRBJ1-1; size: NA; DNA: TGTGCCTGGCGACAGGAGACTGAAGCTTTCTTT; CDR3: CAWRQETEAFF
V: TRBV7-8; D: NA; length: 15; J: TRBJ1-5; size: NA; DNA: TGTGCCAGCAGCTCGAAGACAGCAAGCAATCAGCCCCAGCATTTT; CDR3: CASSSKTASNQPQHF
V: TRBV6-2/TRBV6-3; D: NA; length: 13; J: TRBJ1-2; size: NA; DNA: TGTGCCAGCAGCCCTACAGAGTCCTATGGCTACACCTTC; CDR3: CASSPTESYGYTF
V: TRBV5-5; D: NA; length: 13; J: TRBJ2-1; size: NA; DNA: TGTGCCAGCACCGCTAGAACCAACAATGAGCAGTTCTTC; CDR3: CASTARTNNEQFF
V: TRBV19; D: TRBD1; length: 15; J: TRBJ2-4; size: NA; DNA: TGTGCCAGTAGCGAGGGACAGCTAGCCAAAAACATTCAGTACTTC; CDR3: CASSEGQLAKNIQYF
V: TRBV11-2; D: NA; length: 14; J: TRBJ2-4; size: NA; DNA: TGTGCCAGCAGCTTAGCGGGAGTTCCGGAAGAGCAGTACTTC; CDR3: CASSLAGVPEEQYF
V: TRBV11-2; D: NA; length: 16; J: TRBJ2-7; size: NA; DNA: TGTGCCAGCAGCGACAGACTAGGAGGTTCCCTCTACGAGCAGTACTTC; CDR3: CASSDRLGGSLYEQYF
V: TRBV4-2; D: NA; length: 18; J: TRBJ2-6; size: NA; DNA: TGTGCCAGCAGCCTTAAAGATCACGGGTTCTCTGGGGCCAACGTCCTGACTTTC; CDR3: CASSLKDHGFSGANVLTF
V: TRBV2; D: NA; length: 13; J: TRBJ1-5; size: NA; DNA: TGTGCCAGCCAGGCAGGGCCCAATCAGCCCCAGCATTTT; CDR3: CASQAGPNQPQHF
V: TRBV2; D: TRBD2; length: 16; J: TRBJ2-1; size: NA; DNA: TGTGCCAGCAGACCCGGACTAGCGGGGGGTACCAATGAGCAGTTCTTC; CDR3: CASRPGLAGGTNEQFF
V: TRBV6-2/TRBV6-3; D: TRBD1; length: 12; J: TRBJ2-1; size: once; DNA: TGTGCCAGCAGTCAGGACAGGGGGGAGAAGTTCTTC; CDR3: CASSQDRGEKFF
V: TRBV7-2; D: NA; length: 13; J: TRBJ2-7; size: NA; DNA: TGTGCCAGCAGCTTAGCCCACCGACAGGAGCAGTACTTC; CDR3: CASSLAHRQEQYF
V: TRBV13; D: NA; length: 17; J: TRBJ1-5; size: NA; DNA: TGTGCCAGCAGCTTTTTCCGGGACAAATATAGCAATCAGCCCCAGCATTTT; CDR3: CASSFFRDKYSNQPQHF
V: TRBV11-2; D: TRBD2; length: 15; J: TRBJ2-7; size: NA; DNA: TGTGCCAGCAGCTCGGGACTAGCGGGAACCTACGAGCAGTACTTC; CDR3: CASSSGLAGTYEQYF
V: TRBV29-1; D: NA; length: 14; J: TRBJ2-2; size: once; DNA: TGCAGCGTTGAGGGCAGGGGGAACACCGGGGAGCTGTTTTTT; CDR3: CSVEGRGNTGELFF